Below, 17 T cell receptor beta chains from the same sample are listed, as sequenced in a study of T cell responses to AZD1222 COVID-19 vaccine. Produced via immunoSEQ multiplex PCR; TCRdb's table is partial and in-frame only. The table has approximately 68,000 clones, about 88% seen once; the top ten hold roughly 4.9%. Sample: peripheral blood, taken 28 days after the second dose of the MenACWY control vaccine. The receptors originated from an adult who received the MenACWY meningococcal vaccine as a control.

This clone was seen just once. V and J are TRBV3-1 (or the pseudogene TRBV3-2) and TRBJ1-2, with TRBD1 matching over 7 bases. The CDR3 totals 17 residues. Germline V gene data show CDR1 as LGHDT and CDR2 as YNNKEL (reference sequence). Trimming cost V 1 base and J 0 bases; bases outside gene matches: 8. The CDR3 spells CASSQATGQATNYGYTF. CDR3 DNA: TGTGCCAGCAGCCAAGCAACAGGACAGGCGACTAACTATGGCTACACCTTC.

The V and J genes are TRBV3-1 (or the pseudogene TRBV3-2) and TRBJ1-2; D not certain. The CDR3 contains 14 residues. Germline V lookup: CDR1 LGHDT, CDR2 YNNKEL (reference sequence). V was trimmed by 6 bases and J by 8 bases, leaving 19 bases between them. DNA for the CDR3: TGTGCCAGCAGTACCCGCCGGCCTCCTCACGGCTACACCTTC. Translation: CASSTRRPPHGYTF.

The chain carries TRBV19 and TRBJ1-4; D is unresolved. Trimming took 4 bases from V and 8 from J, leaving 14 bases between them. The CDR3 runs 14 residues. Germline CDR1 is LNHDA and CDR2 is SQIVND (reference sequence). In DNA form, the CDR3 reads TGTGCCAGTAGTACCGCCGATCGCCCGGAAAAACTGTTTTTT. Amino acid sequence: CASSTADRPEKLFF.

The chain is built from TRBV5-4 and TRBJ1-1, with 9 bases aligning to TRBD1. The length of the CDR3 is 16 residues. The germline V gene encodes CDR1 SGHNT and CDR2 YYREEE (reference sequence). The trim removed 4 bases at V and 1 base at J, leaving 8 bases unmatched. CDR3 protein: CASSATAGQGNTEAFF. Here the CDR3 DNA reads TGTGCCAGCAGCGCTACGGCGGGACAGGGGAACACTGAAGCTTTCTTT.

The rearrangement links TRBV30 to TRBJ2-7, with 9 bases that match TRBD2. Germline V gene lookup returns CDR1 GTSNPN and CDR2 SVGIG (reference sequence). The J segment lost 3 bases and the V segment lost 0 bases, leaving 6 bases of the junction unmatched. This CDR3 is 15 amino acids long. The CDR3 nucleotides are TGTGCCTGGAGTGTACTGGCTAGCGGGGACTACGAGCAGTACTTC. It codes for CAWSVLASGDYEQYF.

DNA for the CDR3: TGTGCCAGCTCAAAAACGTCAGCGCTGAACACTGAAGCTTTCTTT. This codes for CASSKTSALNTEAFF. The gene calls are TRBV18 and TRBJ1-1; no clear D gene. The CDR3 is made up of 15 amino acids. Germline lookup yields CDR1 KGHSH and CDR2 LQKENI. Trimming stripped 5 bases from V and 0 bases from J, with 13 bases between. The whole variable domain, remainder taken from reference TRBV18 and TRBJ1-1, is NAGVMQNPRHLVRRRGQEARLRCSPMKGHSHVYWYRQLPEEGLKFMVYLQKENIIDESGMPKERFSAEFPKEGPSILRIQQVVRGDSAAYFCASSKTSALNTEAFFGQGTRLTVV.

This chain links TRBV6-5 with TRBJ2-7; D possibly corresponds to TRBD1 (6 bases). The CDR3 is 14 amino acids. The germline CDR1 and CDR2 sequences are MNHEY and SVGAGI. V was shortened by 4 bases and J by 1 base, with 11 bases between the two germline ends. The CDR3 DNA follows: TGTGCCAGCAGTTTATGGCAGGGGTCCTACGAGCAGTACTTC. This translates into CASSLWQGSYEQYF.

The gene calls are TRBV7-4 and TRBJ2-7; D is possibly TRBD1 (5 bases). The germline V and J ends were trimmed by 5 bases and 2 bases, with 19 bases remaining between them. Germline values: CDR1 SGHVT, CDR2 SQSDAQ. The CDR3 totals 16 residues. CDR3 bases: TGTGCCAGCAGCCCAACAGGAGTCCCTTGGCCCTACGAGCAGTACTTC. Translation: CASSPTGVPWPYEQYF.

The CDR3, as DNA: TGTGCCAGCAGCCCCAGAGGACTAGCGGGCGACGGGAGTGAGCAGTTCTTC. The encoded protein is CASSPRGLAGDGSEQFF. The V gene is TRBV3-1 (or the pseudogene TRBV3-2), the J gene TRBJ2-1; 11 bases match TRBD2. The CDR3 consists of 17 residues. CDR1 is LGHDT and CDR2 is YNNKEL in the germline V gene (reference sequence). Trimming took 4 bases from V and 9 from J; bases not matched to a gene: 14.

The V gene is TRBV29-1, the J gene TRBJ2-5, with 14 bases matching TRBD2. The CDR3 is 14 residues long. The V gene end was trimmed by 8 bases and the J gene end by 3 bases; junction bases not matched to a gene: 5. CDR1 and CDR2 (germline): SQVTM, ANQGSEA. CDR3 in amino acids: CSLRTSGGKETQYF. The CDR3 DNA is TGCAGCCTTAGGACTAGCGGGGGGAAAGAGACCCAGTACTTC.

This chain connects TRBV19 to TRBJ2-5; D gene ambiguous. With 5 bases removed from V and 1 base from J, the gap between germline ends came to 8 bases. The germline V gene has CDR1 LNHDA and CDR2 SQIVND (reference sequence). CDR3 size: 13 residues. The DNA for the CDR3 is TGTGCCAGTAGTTCAGGCACCCAAGAGACCCAGTACTTC. Encoded protein: CASSSGTQETQYF. Full variable domain (outside the CDR3, taken from reference TRBV19 and TRBJ2-5): DGGITQSPKYLFRKEGQNVTLSCEQNLNHDAMYWYRQDPGQGLRLIYYSQIVNDFQKGDIAEGYSVSREKKESFPLTVTSAQKNPTAFYLCASSSGTQETQYFGPGTRLLVL.

This clone was found once. V and J are TRBV28 and TRBJ1-2; D gene uncertain. CDR3 size: 16 residues. The germline V and J ends were trimmed by 4 bases and 0 bases, with 15 bases remaining between them. Germline loops: CDR1 MDHEN, CDR2 SYDVKM. The CDR3 loop is CASSSPDPLANYGYTF. CDR3 coding DNA: TGTGCCAGCAGTTCCCCGGACCCCTTAGCTAACTATGGCTACACCTTC.

There are a few counts of this clone. The V gene is TRBV11-2, the J gene TRBJ2-7; 11 bases align to TRBD1. Germline CDR1 reads SGHAT; CDR2 reads FQNNGV. The CDR3 totals 16 residues. After removal of 2 bases from V and 5 bases from J, the junction contained 8 bases not matched to a gene. This CDR3 reads CASSLRGGQGAHEQYF. The DNA of the CDR3 is TGTGCCAGCAGCTTACGGGGCGGACAGGGGGCACACGAGCAGTACTTC. The complete variable domain, with remaining parts taken from reference TRBV11-2 and TRBJ2-7, reads EAGVAQSPRYKIIEKRQSVAFWCNPISGHATLYWYQQILGQGPKLLIQFQNNGVVDDSQLPKDRFSAERLKGVDSTLKIQPAKLEDSAVYLCASSLRGGQGAHEQYFGPGTRLTVT.

This clone was picked up a small number of times. The V and J genes are TRBV3-1 (or the pseudogene TRBV3-2) and TRBJ1-2; D is ambiguous. Germline V gives CDR1 LGHDT, CDR2 YNNKEL (reference sequence). The CDR3 runs to 13 residues. Trimming removed 0 bases from V and 3 bases from J, with 5 bases in between. For the CDR3, the DNA is TGTGCCAGCAGCCAAGACCGGGACTATGGCTACACCTTC. Amino acids: CASSQDRDYGYTF.

The chain recombines TRBV28 with TRBJ2-4; 10 positions match TRBD2. Losses at the gene ends were 3 bases for V and 3 bases for J; bases not matched to a gene: 11. The germline V gene has CDR1 MDHEN and CDR2 SYDVKM. CDR3 length: 18 residues. CDR3 sequence reads: CASSFGIGASGSKNIQYF. CDR3 nucleotides: TGTGCCAGCAGTTTCGGTATTGGGGCTAGCGGGAGCAAAAACATTCAGTACTTC.

The gene calls are TRBV2 and TRBJ1-1, with no clear D. The CDR3 is 14 amino acids. V was pared by 4 bases and J by 7 bases, with 16 bases between. Germline V gives CDR1 SNHLY, CDR2 FYNNEI. The CDR3 region has the DNA TGTGCCAGCAGTGGGGCCGGCGGAGAGCTTGAAGCTTTCTTT. This encodes CASSGAGGELEAFF.

J is TRBJ2-7 and V is TRBV4-3; the D gene could be TRBD1 or TRBD2 (5 bases each). Trimming left V 0 bases short and J 4 bases short, with 19 bases between. In germline, CDR1 is LGHNA, CDR2 YSLEER. The CDR3 is 17 residues long. The CDR3 region is CASSQDWGSPNFYEQYF. The CDR3 DNA is TGCGCCAGCAGCCAAGATTGGGGGAGCCCGAACTTTTACGAGCAGTACTTC.